Listed below are T cell receptor beta chains from one sample, sequenced in a study of blood T cell repertoires in COVID-19. The method was immunoSEQ multiplex PCR; TCRdb's version includes in-frame clones alone and lacks a portion of them. The sample has 85,000 to 100,000 clones; under 85% are singletons. The source material was peripheral blood. Source of these receptors: a human donor in a cohort sampled during active COVID-19. The CDR3 runs from the conserved cysteine through the conserved F or W. The D gene is left open where the match is weak. Rows may omit the clone size; those that give it use once, few, many or a size class.

j_gene: TRBJ1-5; len: 14; abundance: .; v_gene: TRBV29-1; d_gene: TRBD1; CDR3aa: CSAATGYSNQPQHF; CDR3nt: TGCAGCGCCGCGACAGGGTATAGCAATCAGCCCCAGCATTTT
j_gene: TRBJ1-1; len: 14; abundance: .; v_gene: TRBV5-1; d_gene: TRBD1; CDR3aa: CASNLDRGDTEAFF; CDR3nt: TGCGCCAGCAACCTGGACAGGGGAGACACTGAAGCTTTCTTT
j_gene: TRBJ2-3; len: 13; abundance: .; v_gene: TRBV5-6; d_gene: .; CDR3aa: CASSLSPTDTQYF; CDR3nt: TGTGCCAGCAGCTTGTCTCCCACAGATACGCAGTATTTT
j_gene: TRBJ2-5; len: 15; abundance: .; v_gene: TRBV19; d_gene: .; CDR3aa: CASSPQGSFQETQYF; CDR3nt: TGTGCCAGTAGTCCCCAGGGGTCATTCCAAGAGACCCAGTACTTC
j_gene: TRBJ2-7; len: 14; abundance: .; v_gene: TRBV11-2; d_gene: .; CDR3aa: CASSLETGVYEQYF; CDR3nt: TGTGCCAGCAGCTTAGAAACGGGGGTCTACGAGCAGTACTTC
j_gene: TRBJ2-7; len: 15; abundance: .; v_gene: TRBV27; d_gene: TRBD1; CDR3aa: CASSLRRQGLGEQYF; CDR3nt: TGTGCCAGCAGTCTCAGACGACAGGGGTTGGGCGAGCAGTACTTC
j_gene: TRBJ1-1; len: 14; abundance: .; v_gene: TRBV18; d_gene: .; CDR3aa: CASSGSSQNTEAFF; CDR3nt: TGTGCCAGCTCAGGGAGCAGCCAGAACACTGAAGCTTTCTTT
j_gene: TRBJ1-1; len: 15; abundance: once; v_gene: TRBV27; d_gene: .; CDR3aa: CASSLFGGGYTEAFF; CDR3nt: TGTGCCAGCAGTTTATTCGGCGGGGGCTACACTGAAGCTTTCTTT
j_gene: TRBJ1-1; len: 13; abundance: once; v_gene: TRBV7-7; d_gene: .; CDR3aa: CASSANMNTEAFF; CDR3nt: TGTGCTAGCAGCGCAAACATGAACACTGAAGCTTTCTTT
j_gene: TRBJ2-1; len: 13; abundance: .; v_gene: TRBV6-4; d_gene: TRBD2; CDR3aa: CATATSGRNEQFF; CDR3nt: TGTGCCACCGCGACTAGCGGGAGGAATGAGCAGTTCTTC
j_gene: TRBJ2-7; len: 13; abundance: .; v_gene: TRBV28; d_gene: TRBD1; CDR3aa: CASGQGASYEQYF; CDR3nt: TGTGCCAGCGGACAGGGGGCGTCCTACGAGCAGTACTTC